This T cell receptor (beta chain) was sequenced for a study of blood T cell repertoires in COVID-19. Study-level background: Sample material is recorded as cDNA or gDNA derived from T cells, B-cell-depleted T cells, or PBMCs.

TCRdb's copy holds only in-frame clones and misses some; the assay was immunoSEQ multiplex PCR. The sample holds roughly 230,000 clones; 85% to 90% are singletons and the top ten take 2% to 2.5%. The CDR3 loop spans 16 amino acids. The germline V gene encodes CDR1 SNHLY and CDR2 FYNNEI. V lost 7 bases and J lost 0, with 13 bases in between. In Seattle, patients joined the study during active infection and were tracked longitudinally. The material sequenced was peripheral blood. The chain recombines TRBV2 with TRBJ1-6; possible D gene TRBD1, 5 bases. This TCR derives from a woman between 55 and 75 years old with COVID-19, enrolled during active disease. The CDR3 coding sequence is TGTGCCAGCACGGTGGGGGGGAACTCCTATAATTCACCCCTCCACTTT. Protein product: CASTVGGNSYNSPLHF.